The table lists the clone carrying this T cell receptor beta chain with a few counts. As yet, its antigen is unknown. One entry per CDR3 protein results from TCRdb running MiXCR on the 5' RACE reads. The sample lists some 670,000 distinct CDR3 sequences, roughly an eighth seen once, with around 14% in the top ten. The sample originates from a study of T cells after yellow fever vaccination. Study-wide results and limits: A small proportion of clonotypes was detected in both the CD4 and CD8 compartments.

This TCR derives from a man aged 25-40 years who received the YFV17D yellow fever vaccine. Sequencing was performed on PBMCs, taken on the day of the yellow fever booster vaccination.

CDR3 region: CAWSPQGFYNEQFF. CDR3 DNA sequence: TGTGCCTGGAGTCCCCAGGGTTTTTACAATGAGCAGTTCTTC. V usage is TRBV30 and J usage is TRBJ2-1; maybe TRBD1 (5 bases). Trimming stripped 2 bases from V and 4 bases from J, with 12 bases between. CDR3 size: 14 residues. The V gene's germline CDR1 is GTSNPN and CDR2 SVGIG (reference sequence).